This is a list of T cell receptor beta chains from one sample in a study of T-cell reconstitution after alpha-beta-depleted transplantation in children. TCRdb processed the PCR reads anew with MiXCR; each CDR3 protein has one entry. The sample has 550,000 to 600,000 distinct CDR3 sequences; 23% are singletons. The sequenced sample was PBMCs, mostly from graft donor cells, obtained 360 days after TCRalphabeta/CD19-depleted stem cell transplant. All receptors derive from a boy younger than two who had a stem cell transplant for acute myeloid leukemia, so the T cells may come from the graft donor. The CDR3 runs from the conserved cysteine through the conserved F or W. A D gene is named only where the DNA matches it firmly. Not every row has a clone size; where given, it reads once, few, many or a size class.

abundance: few; j_gene: TRBJ2-1; len: 14; d_gene: NA; v_gene: TRBV6-1; CDR3aa: CASWEGQGYNEQFF; CDR3nt: TGTGCCAGTTGGGAGGGACAAGGCTACAATGAGCAGTTCTTC
abundance: few; j_gene: TRBJ2-5; len: 12; d_gene: NA; v_gene: TRBV6-2/TRBV6-3; CDR3aa: CASTHFEETQYF; CDR3nt: TGTGCCAGCACCCATTTTGAAGAGACCCAGTACTTC
abundance: NA; j_gene: TRBJ2-1; len: 15; d_gene: TRBD1; v_gene: TRBV6-1; CDR3aa: CASSDEGAPNNEQFF; CDR3nt: TGTGCCAGCAGTGACGAGGGGGCCCCAAACAATGAGCAGTTCTTC
abundance: few; j_gene: TRBJ2-1; len: 16; d_gene: NA; v_gene: TRBV6-5; CDR3aa: CASSYSTVSSYNEQFF; CDR3nt: TGTGCCAGCAGTTACTCGACGGTTAGCTCCTACAATGAGCAGTTCTTC
abundance: few; j_gene: TRBJ2-2; len: 16; d_gene: NA; v_gene: TRBV20-1; CDR3aa: CSARDPRGEVTGELFF; CDR3nt: TGCAGTGCTAGAGATCCGAGAGGCGAGGTCACCGGGGAGCTGTTTTTT
abundance: NA; j_gene: TRBJ2-1; len: 16; d_gene: NA; v_gene: TRBV7-3; CDR3aa: CASSSHVSFHYNEQFF; CDR3nt: TGTGCCAGCAGCTCCCACGTGTCCTTTCATTACAATGAGCAGTTCTTC
abundance: few; j_gene: TRBJ1-2; len: 13; d_gene: NA; v_gene: TRBV2; CDR3aa: CASSAPGSYGYTF; CDR3nt: TGTGCCAGCAGTGCCCCGGGTAGCTATGGCTACACCTTC
abundance: many; j_gene: TRBJ2-3; len: 13; d_gene: NA; v_gene: TRBV7-2; CDR3aa: CASSYDYTDTQYF; CDR3nt: TGTGCCAGCAGCTACGACTACACAGATACGCAGTATTTT
abundance: NA; j_gene: TRBJ1-4; len: 13; d_gene: NA; v_gene: TRBV12-3/TRBV12-4; CDR3aa: CASRSRFNEKLFF; CDR3nt: TGTGCCAGCAGGTCCAGGTTTAATGAAAAACTGTTTTTT
abundance: NA; j_gene: TRBJ2-5; len: 16; d_gene: NA; v_gene: TRBV6-1; CDR3aa: CASSRMGRGFQETQYF; CDR3nt: TGTGCCAGCAGCCGTATGGGACGTGGCTTCCAAGAGACCCAGTACTTC
abundance: NA; j_gene: TRBJ2-3; len: 17; d_gene: TRBD1; v_gene: TRBV9; CDR3aa: CASSALSGDSLLDTQYF; CDR3nt: TGTGCCAGCAGCGCTCTATCCGGGGACAGCCTACTGGATACGCAGTATTTT
abundance: many; j_gene: TRBJ1-6; len: 16; d_gene: TRBD1; v_gene: TRBV7-9; CDR3aa: CASSLPGQGLNSPLHF; CDR3nt: TGTGCCAGCAGCTTACCGGGACAGGGGTTGAATTCACCCCTCCACTTT
abundance: many; j_gene: TRBJ2-1; len: 14; d_gene: NA; v_gene: TRBV6-5; CDR3aa: CASSYTGAGDEQFF; CDR3nt: TGTGCCAGCAGTTACACCGGGGCAGGCGATGAGCAGTTCTTC
abundance: many; j_gene: TRBJ2-6; len: 14; d_gene: NA; v_gene: TRBV4-3; CDR3aa: CASSRNLGANVLTF; CDR3nt: TGCGCCAGCAGCCGCAACCTTGGGGCCAACGTCCTGACTTTC
abundance: many; j_gene: TRBJ2-5; len: 13; d_gene: TRBD1; v_gene: TRBV29-1; CDR3aa: CSVWARGQETQYF; CDR3nt: TGCAGCGTTTGGGCCAGGGGGCAGGAGACCCAGTACTTC
abundance: many; j_gene: TRBJ2-1; len: 13; d_gene: TRBD2; v_gene: TRBV20-1; CDR3aa: CSAIGLALNEQFF; CDR3nt: TGCAGTGCTATCGGACTAGCCCTCAATGAGCAGTTCTTC
abundance: NA; j_gene: TRBJ2-5; len: 11; d_gene: NA; v_gene: TRBV28; CDR3aa: CASTRRETQYF; CDR3nt: TGTGCCAGCACCCGAAGGGAGACCCAGTACTTC
abundance: few; j_gene: TRBJ2-1; len: 12; d_gene: NA; v_gene: TRBV9; CDR3aa: CASKSSYNEQFF; CDR3nt: TGTGCCAGCAAGAGTTCCTACAATGAGCAGTTCTTC
abundance: many; j_gene: TRBJ1-6; len: 15; d_gene: NA; v_gene: TRBV6-1; CDR3aa: CASSMRDRWNSPLHF; CDR3nt: TGTGCCAGCAGTATGAGGGACCGATGGAATTCACCCCTCCACTTT
abundance: many; j_gene: TRBJ2-3; len: 16; d_gene: NA; v_gene: TRBV4-3; CDR3aa: CASSLEAGGPEGTQYF; CDR3nt: TGCGCCAGCAGCCTCGAGGCCGGGGGGCCTGAAGGTACGCAGTATTTT
abundance: NA; j_gene: TRBJ2-2; len: 16; d_gene: TRBD2; v_gene: TRBV6-1; CDR3aa: CASSRSGGGNTGELFF; CDR3nt: TGTGCCAGCAGTAGGAGCGGGGGGGGGAACACCGGGGAGCTGTTTTTT
abundance: many; j_gene: TRBJ2-7; len: 15; d_gene: TRBD2; v_gene: TRBV12-3/TRBV12-4; CDR3aa: CASSPQSSPRGREYF; CDR3nt: TGTGCCAGCAGTCCGCAAAGCTCCCCTCGAGGGAGGGAGTACTTC
abundance: few; j_gene: TRBJ1-1; len: 17; d_gene: TRBD1; v_gene: TRBV4-1; CDR3aa: CASSRTGELVGDTEAFF; CDR3nt: TGCGCCAGCAGCCGGACAGGGGAGCTCGTCGGTGACACTGAAGCTTTCTTT
abundance: many; j_gene: TRBJ2-1; len: 14; d_gene: NA; v_gene: TRBV20-1; CDR3aa: CSVQGRGSYNEQFF; CDR3nt: TGCAGTGTCCAAGGGCGGGGATCTTACAATGAGCAGTTCTTC
abundance: many; j_gene: TRBJ1-5; len: 13; d_gene: NA; v_gene: TRBV20-1; CDR3aa: CSAQVFSNQPQHF; CDR3nt: TGCAGTGCTCAAGTTTTTAGCAATCAGCCCCAGCATTTT
abundance: NA; j_gene: TRBJ1-5; len: 13; d_gene: NA; v_gene: TRBV7-9; CDR3aa: CASSLRGHQPQHF; CDR3nt: TGTGCCAGCAGCCTGCGTGGACATCAGCCCCAGCATTTT
abundance: NA; j_gene: TRBJ2-1; len: 12; d_gene: NA; v_gene: TRBV6-6; CDR3aa: CASIGNQNEQFF; CDR3nt: TGTGCCAGCATCGGGAACCAGAATGAGCAGTTCTTC
abundance: many; j_gene: TRBJ2-3; len: 16; d_gene: TRBD2; v_gene: TRBV15; CDR3aa: CATSSRTSGGMDTQYF; CDR3nt: TGTGCCACCAGCTCCCGGACTAGCGGGGGGATGGATACGCAGTATTTT